The TCR beta chain under discussion was sequenced for a study of blood T cell repertoires in COVID-19 (dated by TCRdb to about 2020). As for the study more broadly: The collaborator samples originated in the United States, Italy and Spain and spanned the acute and convalescent phases of COVID-19. Where available, HLA class I and class II types were obtained from metadata supplied by the sample provider rather than from assay-based typing. The repertoires were made available in a free public database intended to serve as a resource for research on the immune response to SARS-CoV-2. The prospective study material was composed of cDNA or gDNA derived from T cells, B-cell-depleted T cells, or PBMCs. The dataset comprised deeply sampled blood TCRbeta repertoires from subjects exposed to, actively infected with, or recovered from COVID-19. The sample metadata nearly always contained a de-identified subject ID, COVID-19 status, age in years and sex. The samples were drawn from the first 160 participants of the ongoing ImmuneRACE study and from some 1,300 subjects provided by 6 global collaborators. The full study reports these points: How much clinical and demographic metadata was included differed by source and by participant, and the metadata was provided uncurated.

Turning to this clone: Its antigen target is currently unknown. Nothing much larger sits one base from this clone, and base qualities are not available.

One collaborating source in Seattle enrolled patients during active infection and followed them longitudinally through the course of disease. The collaborating institutions used their own protocols to collect whole blood in K2EDTA tubes. Collaborator samples were shipped for TCRbeta analysis as frozen whole blood, isolated PBMCs, or DNA extracted from either sample type. V lost 7 bases and J lost 1 base; the stretch between them is 13 bases long. Based on the germline V gene (reference sequence), the CDR1 and CDR2 sequences are LNHDA and SQIVND. The CDR3 runs 14 amino acids, cysteine and phenylalanine included. Left in the record is the CDR3 DNA by itself, 42 bases read in frame from the first base. The immunoSEQ Assay, a bias-controlled multiplex PCR, was used to amplify TCRbeta CDR3 regions from genomic DNA. The original methods were these. Within the assay, amplification of reference gene primers was used to estimate how many nucleated cells each sample contained. To quantify the absolute abundance of each unique TCRbeta CDR3 rearrangement, sequence reads were collapsed and filtered. For each sample, productive Simpson clonality was calculated as the square root of Simpson's diversity index over productive rearrangements. What TCRdb holds here is the immuneACCESS table cut down to in-frame rearrangements. Part of the clones is not present; checked against another copy, under half of the missing clones reflect an unresolved V gene, and the others are unexplained. V and J calls and clone size are given by that table; D and trimming were obtained from the DNA. Within this sample are 170,000 or so clones, with approximately 87% of them counted one time only. Jointly, the top ten make up 12% of the sample.

This chain is built from TRBV19 and TRBJ1-1; the D gene is perhaps TRBD1, from 5 matching bases. This receptor was taken from a woman between 65 and 79 years old with COVID-19, enrolled during active disease. The source material was peripheral blood. At the DNA level, the sequence is TGTGCCAGTACATCGACAGAAAAGAACACTGAAGCTTTCTTT. Its product reads: CASTSTEKNTEAFF.